These 21 T cell receptor beta chains were all obtained from the same sample, sequenced in a study of T cell repertoires in cytomegalovirus infection. These TCRs are of unknown antigen specificity. TCRdb redid the calling of the reads with MiXCR, one entry per CDR3 protein. The profile shows about 700,000 distinct CDR3 sequences, around 35% of them singletons. Source: cultured PBMCs, taken from culture after CMV antigen stimulation. The receptors shown here come from a human donor in good health (CMV status not recorded). Some clones in this sample may be carry-over from other donors' samples.

In its sample, this clonotype was seen many times. The CDR3 loop reads CASSSIHESQYF. The CDR3 DNA reads as TGTGCCAGCAGCTCGATCCATGAGTCCCAGTACTTC. This chain links TRBV7-8 with TRBJ2-5; D is undetermined. The germline V and J ends were trimmed by 4 bases and 9 bases, with 12 bases remaining between them. In germline, CDR1 is SGHVS, CDR2 FQNEAQ. The CDR3 runs to 12 residues.

The sample holds many counts of this clonotype. V and J are TRBV7-2 and TRBJ1-4; D remains ambiguous. CDR3 size: 15 residues. Germline V gene lookup returns CDR1 SGHTA and CDR2 FQGNSA. V lost 1 base and J lost 0, with 6 bases in between. CDR3 sequence: CASSLGIATNEKLFF. The CDR3, as DNA: TGTGCCAGCAGCTTAGGGATTGCAACTAATGAAAAACTGTTTTTT.

The chain has TRBV6-6 and TRBJ2-3; 7 bases fit TRBD1. J gave up 2 bases and V 0 bases, and 5 bases lay outside the gene matches. The CDR3 is 16 residues long. CDR1 MNHNY and CDR2 SVGAGI come from the germline V gene (reference sequence). Here the CDR3 DNA reads TGTGCCAGCAGTTACTCCAGGGACAGCCCCACAGATACGCAGTATTTT. Translating gives CASSYSRDSPTDTQYF.

The rearrangement uses TRBV19 and TRBJ2-3; 8 positions agree with TRBD2. The CDR3 covers 14 residues. The J segment lost 6 bases and the V segment lost 5 bases, leaving 7 bases of the junction unmatched. Germline CDR1 reads LNHDA; CDR2 reads SQIVND (reference sequence). The CDR3 here is CASSAREDWDTQYF. DNA for the CDR3: TGTGCCAGTAGTGCGCGGGAGGATTGGGATACGCAGTATTTT.

A few counts support this clonotype. The V call is TRBV12-3 or TRBV12-4, the J call TRBJ1-2; D is unclear. CDR3 length: 12 residues. V shed 6 bases and J shed 7 bases, with 12 bases lying between them. The CDR3 loop is CASRLPPGGYTF. The CDR3 region has the DNA TGTGCCAGCAGACTCCCCCCCGGTGGCTACACCTTC.

The J gene is TRBJ1-6, the V gene TRBV4-1, with D tentatively TRBD1 (6 bases). Germline V lookup: CDR1 MGHRA, CDR2 YSYEKL. V lost 3 bases, J lost 7 bases, and 13 bases lay in between. The CDR3 totals 15 residues. The chain's CDR3 is CASSQNRARNSPLHF. DNA for the CDR3: TGCGCCAGCAGCCAGAACAGGGCCAGGAATTCACCCCTCCACTTT.

This clonotype was detected a few times. The rearrangement joins TRBV6-1 to TRBJ2-7, with D hard to call. This CDR3 is built from 13 residues. Trimming cost V 7 bases and J 4 bases, with 14 bases left between them. CDR1 is MNHNS, CDR2 SASEGT, per germline. The CDR3, as DNA: TGTGCCAGCAACGGAGTCCGGTCGTACGAGCAGTACTTC. The encoded protein is CASNGVRSYEQYF.

There are a few counts of this clonotype. This chain joins TRBV7-9 and TRBJ1-2; 8 nucleotides line up with TRBD1. The germline CDR1 and CDR2 sequences are SEHNR and FQNEAQ (reference sequence). Trimming at V came to 4 bases and at J to 5 bases, leaving 21 bases not matched to a gene. The CDR3 is 19 amino acids. This chain's CDR3 is CASSSSGGKGAEKRYGYTF. CDR3 nucleotides: TGTGCCAGCAGCTCATCAGGGGGCAAGGGCGCGGAAAAGCGGTATGGCTACACCTTC.

This clonotype was counted a few times. The rearrangement uses TRBV27 and TRBJ1-3, with no clear D. The V gene's germline CDR1 is MNHEY and CDR2 SMNVEV (reference sequence). Trimming pared 6 bases from V and 0 bases from J, leaving 21 bases between. CDR3 length: 18 residues. DNA of the CDR3: TGTGCCAGCAGCCCCAGAGGGCTCGGGTGGAACTCTGGAAACACCATATATTTT. Translating it yields CASSPRGLGWNSGNTIYF.

The genes are TRBV27 and TRBJ2-7, with a weak D call TRBD2 (5 bases). V lost 7 bases and J 0 bases, leaving 19 bases between the germline ends. Germline CDR1 reads MNHEY; CDR2 reads SMNVEV (reference sequence). This CDR3 region has 16 residues. CDR3 sequence (DNA): TGTGCCAGCAAGCCCCGAACTAGTAGAGACTCCTACGAGCAGTACTTC. Amino acid sequence: CASKPRTSRDSYEQYF.

This clonotype came up many times. The chain carries TRBV7-8 and TRBJ1-5; D gene ambiguous. In germline, CDR1 is SGHVS, CDR2 FQNEAQ. The CDR3 runs to 15 residues. With 0 bases removed from V and 3 bases from J, the gap between germline ends came to 9 bases. The CDR3 coding sequence is TGTGCCAGCAGCTTAGCTCCACAGCCCAATCAGCCCCAGCATTTT. This gives the protein CASSLAPQPNQPQHF.

This clonotype was counted only a few times. The rearrangement joins TRBV19 to TRBJ1-2; D may be TRBD1 (5 bases). In germline, CDR1 is LNHDA, CDR2 SQIVND (reference sequence). Deletions cut 3 bases from V and 5 bases from J, with 19 bases between. There are 16 residues in the CDR3. CDR3: CASSMENRDVSYGYTF. The CDR3 DNA sequence: TGTGCCAGTAGTATGGAGAACCGGGACGTATCATATGGCTACACCTTC.

The sample holds a few counts of this clonotype. This rearrangement joins TRBV7-2 to TRBJ2-3; 10 positions match TRBD2. This CDR3 has 14 amino acids. Per the germline V gene, CDR1 is SGHTA and CDR2 is FQGNSA. Germline trimming cut 2 bases from V and 6 bases from J; bases unmatched to any gene: 2. Written as DNA, the CDR3 is TGTGCCAGCAGCTTACATAGCGGGAGGGATACGCAGTATTTT. This translates into CASSLHSGRDTQYF. The complete variable domain, with remaining parts taken from reference TRBV7-2 and TRBJ2-3, reads GAGVSQSPSNKVTEKGKDVELRCDPISGHTALYWYRQSLGQGLEFLIYFQGNSAPDKSGLPSDRFSAERTGGSVSTLTIQRTQQEDSAVYLCASSLHSGRDTQYFGPGTRLTVL.

The chain recombines TRBV4-1 with TRBJ2-5; 8 bases align to TRBD1. The J segment lost 7 bases and the V segment lost 4 bases, leaving 14 bases of the junction unmatched. The V gene's germline CDR1 is MGHRA and CDR2 YSYEKL. The CDR3 contains 16 residues. The CDR3 protein is CASSPGQGFGRGTQYF. CDR3 in DNA: TGCGCCAGCAGCCCAGGACAGGGTTTTGGCCGGGGGACCCAGTACTTC.

This clonotype was seen only a few times. J is TRBJ1-3 and V is TRBV4-3, with D tentatively TRBD1 (5 bases). Germline CDR1 and CDR2: LGHNA and YSLEER. This CDR3 has 15 residues. V gave up 1 base and J gave up 2 bases, with 9 bases separating them. The CDR3 protein is CASSQGQGTGNTIYF. CDR3 DNA: TGCGCCAGCAGCCAAGGGCAGGGAACTGGAAACACCATATATTTT.

CDR3 bases: TGTGCCTGGAGCCTCGGCGGGGCGGGTACTGAAGCTTTCTTT. This gives the protein CAWSLGGAGTEAFF. V usage is TRBV30 and J usage is TRBJ1-1; D perhaps matches TRBD1 (5 bases). This CDR3 is built from 14 residues. Looked up from germline, CDR1 is GTSNPN and CDR2 is SVGIG (reference sequence). The V end lost 3 bases, the J end lost 5 bases, and 16 bases lay between the germline ends.

CDR3 loop: CASSWETGTSGNTIYF. The CDR3 DNA is TGTGCCAGCAGTTGGGAGACAGGCACCTCTGGAAACACCATATATTTT. The V call is TRBV6-2 or TRBV6-3, the J call TRBJ1-3; possible D gene TRBD1, 6 bases. Germline lookup yields CDR1 MNHEY and CDR2 SVGEGT. There are 16 residues in the CDR3. The germline V and J ends were trimmed by 4 bases and 0 bases, with 13 bases remaining between them.

This clonotype has a count of ten or more. This chain joins TRBV7-9 and TRBJ1-1; the D gene is possibly TRBD1 (6 bases). The germline V and J ends were trimmed by 5 bases and 9 bases, with 16 bases remaining between them. The germline V gene encodes CDR1 SEHNR and CDR2 FQNEAQ (reference sequence). The CDR3 sequence is 13 residues long. CDR3 DNA: TGTGCCAGCAGCCCCACCCTCGGGACACAAGCTTTCTTT. As protein: CASSPTLGTQAFF. The full variable domain, rest sourced from reference TRBV7-9 and TRBJ1-1, is DTGVSQNPRHKITKRGQNVTFRCDPISEHNRLYWYRQTLGQGPEFLTYFQNEAQLEKSRLLSDRFSAERPKGSFSTLEIQRTEQGDSAMYLCASSPTLGTQAFFGQGTRLTVV.

This clonotype was detected a few times. The V call is TRBV12-3 or TRBV12-4, the J call TRBJ1-2; D uncertain. This CDR3 is 13 amino acids long. V was clipped by 2 bases and J by 8 bases, with 12 bases between them. In nucleotides, the CDR3 is TGTGCCAGCAGTTTATTGGAGTATGGAGGCTACACCTTC. It yields the protein CASSLLEYGGYTF.

The rearrangement uses TRBV6-5 and TRBJ1-1; D not resolved. V was clipped by 11 bases and J by 6 bases, with 19 bases between them. Germline assignment: CDR1 MNHEY and CDR2 SVGAGI. The CDR3 has 13 residues. The CDR3 region is CAVNSRGAAEAFF. DNA of the CDR3: TGTGCCGTGAATAGCCGGGGAGCGGCTGAAGCTTTCTTT.

This clonotype was seen once. This rearrangement joins TRBV11-2 to TRBJ2-7; tentative D call: TRBD2 (5 bases). Germline V gene sequence: CDR1 SGHAT, CDR2 FQNNGV. CDR3 length: 15 residues. Trimming took off 1 base at V and 2 bases at J, with 12 bases between the two ends. The CDR3 loop is CASSLVDSHPYEQYF. For the CDR3, the DNA is TGTGCCAGCAGCTTAGTGGACTCCCACCCCTACGAGCAGTACTTC.